A single TCR beta chain is shown here with its context. The data derive from a study of blood T cell repertoires in COVID-19. Study summary: Researchers got acute and convalescent COVID-19 samples from the United States, Italy and Spain. In each case, the material was cDNA or gDNA derived from T cells, B-cell-depleted T cells, or PBMCs.

TCRdb's table, derived via immunoSEQ multiplex PCR, lists solely in-frame clones and lacks some. The data contain about 59,000 clones, about nine tenths of them singletons. This receptor was taken from a human donor in a cohort sampled during active COVID-19. Sample: peripheral blood.

CDR3 in DNA: TGTGCCAGCAGTTTACCCCGGGGGGGTAGCTACGAGCAGTACTTC. Its protein is CASSLPRGGSYEQYF. V is TRBV28 and J is TRBJ2-7; 8 bases are shared with TRBD2. Trimming took 2 bases from V and 3 from J; bases not matched to a gene: 6. CDR1 is MDHEN, CDR2 SYDVKM, per germline. The CDR3 covers 15 residues.